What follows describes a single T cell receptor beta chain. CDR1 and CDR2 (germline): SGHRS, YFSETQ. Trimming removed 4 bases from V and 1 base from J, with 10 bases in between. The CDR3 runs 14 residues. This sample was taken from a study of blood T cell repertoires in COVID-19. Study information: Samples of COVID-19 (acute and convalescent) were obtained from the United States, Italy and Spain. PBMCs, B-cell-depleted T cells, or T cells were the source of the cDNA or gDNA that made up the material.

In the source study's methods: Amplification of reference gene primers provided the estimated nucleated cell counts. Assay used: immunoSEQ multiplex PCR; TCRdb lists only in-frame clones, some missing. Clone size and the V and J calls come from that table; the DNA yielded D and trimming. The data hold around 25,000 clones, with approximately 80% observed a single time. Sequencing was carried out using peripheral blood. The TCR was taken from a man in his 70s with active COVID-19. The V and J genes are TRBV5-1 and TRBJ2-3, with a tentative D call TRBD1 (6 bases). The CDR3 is CASSRNRGTDTQYF. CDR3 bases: TGCGCCAGCAGCCGTAACAGGGGCACAGATACGCAGTATTTT.